Below, 27 T cell receptor beta chains from the same sample are listed, as sequenced in a study of cytomegalovirus exposure and HLA in healthy donors. In the PCR, 60 Vbeta and 13 Jbeta primers were used. Measured with immunoSEQ multiplex PCR; TCRdb has only the in-frame clones, and not every one. This repertoire shows approximately 150,000 clones, about four fifths found once; its top ten account for 4.8%. Sequencing was performed on PBMCs. The source is a girl between 10 and 17 years old in good health and CMV-seropositive.

The chain joins TRBV4-1 to TRBJ2-5; D not certain. CDR1 is MGHRA and CDR2 is YSYEKL in the germline V gene. Trimming removed 1 base at V and 2 bases at J, with 11 bases between. This CDR3 contains 15 residues. CDR3 region: CASSQVAAAQETQYF. The DNA of the CDR3 is TGCGCCAGCAGCCAAGTGGCGGCAGCACAAGAGACCCAGTACTTC.

The chain is built from TRBV19 and TRBJ1-1; D remains unclear. The V end lost 3 bases, the J end lost 4 bases, and 9 bases lay between the germline ends. Germline values: CDR1 LNHDA, CDR2 SQIVND (reference sequence). This CDR3 comprises 13 residues. The DNA of the CDR3 is TGTGCCAGTAGTATGGTACAGACCACTGAAGCTTTCTTT. Translated, it gives CASSMVQTTEAFF.

This clone was counted once. The chain links TRBV5-1 to TRBJ2-1; 10 nucleotides align to TRBD2. Per the germline V gene, CDR1 is SGHRS and CDR2 is YFSETQ. The ends lost 0 bases at V and 8 bases at J; junction bases unmatched: 5. The CDR3 runs to 15 residues. CDR3 coding DNA: TGCGCCAGCAGCTTGGCCAGCGGGGGGGCGCATGAGCAGTTCTTC. Protein: CASSLASGGAHEQFF.

V gene TRBV6-5 combines with J gene TRBJ1-5; D unresolved. CDR1 is MNHEY and CDR2 is SVGAGI in the germline V gene. Trimming shortened V by 0 bases and J by 2 bases, and 8 bases separated the two germline ends. This CDR3 comprises 15 residues. CDR3 sequence: CASSYSVTGNQPQHF. The CDR3 DNA is TGTGCCAGCAGTTACTCGGTCACGGGCAATCAGCCCCAGCATTTT.

The gene calls are TRBV10-3 and TRBJ2-1, with TRBD2 identical over 7 bases. CDR3 length: 12 amino acids. The V gene end was trimmed by 5 bases and the J gene end by 7 bases; junction bases not matched to a gene: 2. From germline, CDR1 is ENHRY and CDR2 SYGVKD. CDR3 residues: CAISSGGNEQFF. The CDR3 region has the DNA TGTGCCATCAGTTCGGGAGGAAATGAGCAGTTCTTC.

The V gene is TRBV6-5, the J gene TRBJ2-2, with 12 nucleotides matching TRBD2. Germline assignment: CDR1 MNHEY and CDR2 SVGAGI. Losses at the gene ends were 6 bases for V and 6 bases for J; bases not matched to a gene: 8. The CDR3 loop spans 16 amino acids. The CDR3 is CASSYQGLAGSGELFF. CDR3 sequence (DNA): TGTGCCAGCAGCTACCAAGGACTAGCGGGGTCCGGGGAGCTGTTTTTT.

This chain joins TRBV7-6 and TRBJ1-4, with D tentatively TRBD1 (5 bases). The CDR3 totals 15 residues. Germline V gene lookup returns CDR1 SGHVS and CDR2 FNYEAQ. V lost 5 bases and J 0 bases, leaving 10 bases between the germline ends. The CDR3 loop is CASSQTTATNEKLFF. The CDR3 nucleotides read TGTGCCAGCAGCCAAACGACAGCAACTAATGAAAAACTGTTTTTT. The full variable domain, completed using reference TRBV7-6 and TRBJ1-4, is GAGVSQSPRYKVTKRGQDVALRCDPISGHVSLYWYRQALGQGPEFLTYFNYEAQQDKSGLPNDRFSAERPEGSISTLTIQRTEQRDSAMYRCASSQTTATNEKLFFGSGTQLSVL.

The chain joins TRBV9 to TRBJ2-7; D is unresolved. There are 14 residues in the CDR3. V gave up 0 bases and J gave up 2 bases, with 9 bases separating them. Germline lookup yields CDR1 SGDLS and CDR2 YYNGEE. The CDR3 nucleotides are TGTGCCAGCAGCGTAGCCGCGAAGACCTACGAGCAGTACTTC. Its protein is CASSVAAKTYEQYF.

V gene TRBV30 combines with J gene TRBJ1-1; D is perhaps TRBD1 (5 bases). Germline CDR1 and CDR2: GTSNPN and SVGIG (reference sequence). This CDR3 spans 13 amino acids. Between the trimmed V and J ends, which lost 4 bases and 0 bases, there was a span of 9 bases. The CDR3 protein is CAWTRGMNTEAFF. Written as DNA, the CDR3 is TGTGCCTGGACTCGGGGGATGAACACTGAAGCTTTCTTT.

The genes are TRBV15 and TRBJ2-1; the match to TRBD1 covers 9 bases. The CDR3 consists of 17 residues. J was trimmed by 2 bases and V by 5 bases; bases with no gene match: 10. In germline, CDR1 is LNHNV, CDR2 YYDKDF (reference sequence). CDR3 protein: CATSGRDRVLTYNEQFF. For the CDR3, the DNA is TGTGCCACCAGCGGCCGGGACAGGGTGTTAACCTACAATGAGCAGTTCTTC. The full variable domain, completed using reference TRBV15 and TRBJ2-1, is DAMVIQNPRYQVTQFGKPVTLSCSQTLNHNVMYWYQQKSSQAPKLLFHYYDKDFNNEADTPDNFQSRRPNTSFCFLDIRSPGLGDTAMYLCATSGRDRVLTYNEQFFGPGTRLTVL.

This clone was seen more than once but under ten times. This chain joins TRBV28 and TRBJ1-3, with a possible D match to TRBD1 (5 bases). This CDR3 region has 17 residues. Trimming took off 3 bases at V and 9 bases at J, with 24 bases between the two ends. Germline CDR1 is MDHEN and CDR2 is SYDVKM. The CDR3 loop is CASSFIAGGTSGLTIYF. The CDR3 DNA reads as TGTGCCAGCAGTTTCATTGCGGGTGGGACTTCTGGACTCACCATATATTTT.

As to this clone: Sequence at one end of the junction differs from germline and may be a read error. This chain links TRBV6-4 with TRBJ1-3; maybe TRBD1 (5 bases). From germline, CDR1 is MRHNA and CDR2 SNTAGT. This CDR3 has 15 amino acids. CDR3 sequence (DNA): TGTACCAGCAGGGCTGACAGCTTCTCTGGAAACACCATATATTTT. It yields the protein CTSRADSFSGNTIYF.

The CDR3, as DNA: TGTGCCAGCAGCGGCAGGGGGGCTAGCACAGATACGCAGTATTTT. Translated: CASSGRGASTDTQYF. The chain recombines TRBV25-1 with TRBJ2-3, with D perhaps matching TRBD1 (7 bases). Trimming removed 6 bases from V and 0 bases from J, with 13 bases in between. The CDR3 has 15 residues. Germline V gene sequence: CDR1 MGHDK, CDR2 SYGVNS.

This clone was seen only a few times. The chain combines TRBV9 with TRBJ2-3, with 9 nucleotides matching TRBD1. From germline, CDR1 is SGDLS and CDR2 YYNGEE. The CDR3 length is 17 residues. Unmatched junction bases numbered 14, after V lost 3 bases and J lost 6 bases. CDR3: CASSAVPRQGGRDTQYF. The CDR3, as DNA: TGTGCCAGCAGCGCCGTACCTAGACAGGGGGGGAGGGATACGCAGTATTTT.

The V call is TRBV27, the J call TRBJ2-7; 8 nucleotides line up with TRBD1. The ends lost 5 bases at V and 6 bases at J; junction bases unmatched: 12. The germline V gene encodes CDR1 MNHEY and CDR2 SMNVEV (reference sequence). CDR3 size: 15 residues. The CDR3 DNA reads as TGTGCCAGCAGTATGACAGGGGAGAGCTACGGCGAGCAGTACTTC. Amino acid sequence: CASSMTGESYGEQYF.

The J gene is TRBJ1-5, the V gene TRBV29-1; tentative D call: TRBD1 (6 bases). CDR3 length: 13 residues. V was clipped by 6 bases and J by 0 bases, with 9 bases between them. Germline lookup yields CDR1 SQVTM and CDR2 ANQGSEA. The CDR3 loop is CSVTGDSNQPQHF. The CDR3 nucleotides read TGCAGCGTGACAGGCGATAGCAATCAGCCCCAGCATTTT.

The DNA of the CDR3 is TGTGCCAGCAGCCAAGATGATAAGGGGGCAGGGAGGGCCAAAAACATTCAGTACTTC. It codes for CASSQDDKGAGRAKNIQYF. The rearrangement joins TRBV4-2 to TRBJ2-4, with a possible D match to TRBD1 (7 bases). The CDR3 length is 19 residues. Germline CDR1 reads LGHNA; CDR2 reads YNFKEQ. Trimming stripped 0 bases from V and 1 base from J, with 19 bases between.

The gene calls are TRBV7-9 and TRBJ2-1; 12 positions agree with TRBD2. Germline values: CDR1 SEHNR, CDR2 FQNEAQ (reference sequence). V was pared by 0 bases and J by 11 bases, with 8 bases of the junction left unmatched. The CDR3 is 16 amino acids. CDR3 DNA sequence: TGTGCCAGCAGCTTAGCGGGCCTAGCGGGGGGGCTTCAGCAGTTCTTC. Translated, it gives CASSLAGLAGGLQQFF.

This clone appeared once. The rearrangement joins TRBV9 to TRBJ1-6; D remains ambiguous. Looked up from germline, CDR1 is SGDLS and CDR2 is YYNGEE. The CDR3 has 14 residues. Trimming removed 4 bases at V and 8 bases at J, with 13 bases between. Here the CDR3 DNA reads TGTGCCAGCAGCCCCTCGGGGAGGCATTCACCCCTCCACTTT. Protein: CASSPSGRHSPLHF.

The chain couples TRBV27 to TRBJ2-1, with 13 bases aligning to TRBD2. CDR1 and CDR2 from the germline V gene are MNHEY and SMNVEV (reference sequence). This CDR3 has 18 residues. V shed 2 bases, J shed 4 bases, and the junction held 8 bases outside the gene matches. The CDR3: CASSLPWTSGGRYNEQFF. In DNA form, the CDR3 reads TGTGCCAGCAGTTTACCCTGGACTAGCGGGGGACGTTACAATGAGCAGTTCTTC.

The chain couples TRBV11-3 to TRBJ1-1; 8 nucleotides align to TRBD1. Losses at the gene ends were 5 bases for V and 5 bases for J; bases not matched to a gene: 7. The CDR3 loop spans 14 amino acids. Germline V lookup: CDR1 SGHNT, CDR2 YENEEA. CDR3 DNA sequence: TGTGCCAGCAGCCCCGGACAGGGCAGGACTGAAGCTTTCTTT. Its translation is CASSPGQGRTEAFF.

The chain couples TRBV4-1 to TRBJ1-1, with D hard to call. There are 16 residues in the CDR3. The V and J ends lost 1 base and 0 bases respectively, with 12 bases between them. Per the germline V gene, CDR1 is MGHRA and CDR2 is YSYEKL. Here the CDR3 reads CASSQGRARLNTEAFF. CDR3 coding DNA: TGCGCCAGCAGCCAAGGGCGGGCAAGACTGAACACTGAAGCTTTCTTT.

This chain connects TRBV6-5 to TRBJ2-7; D is unclear. V dropped 4 bases and J dropped 3 bases, with 4 bases sitting between them. The CDR3 runs to 11 residues. Germline CDR1 and CDR2: MNHEY and SVGAGI. CDR3 DNA: TGTGCCAGCAGTTCGTTCTACGAGCAGTACTTC. This gives the protein CASSSFYEQYF.

CDR3 loop: CASVGLAGYNEQFF. As DNA, the CDR3 is TGTGCCAGCGTGGGACTAGCGGGCTACAATGAGCAGTTCTTC. The chain joins TRBV2 to TRBJ2-1; 12 bases fit TRBD2. This CDR3 has 14 amino acids. Trimming cost V 8 bases and J 3 bases; bases outside gene matches: 2. CDR1 is SNHLY and CDR2 is FYNNEI in the germline V gene.

The rearrangement uses TRBV19 and TRBJ2-5; 8 nucleotides match TRBD2. Germline CDR1 and CDR2: LNHDA and SQIVND (reference sequence). The CDR3 extends over 15 amino acids. Losses at the gene ends were 2 bases for V and 2 bases for J; bases not matched to a gene: 4. The CDR3 protein is CASSIKRGLQETQYF. CDR3 nucleotide sequence: TGTGCCAGTAGTATAAAGCGGGGGTTACAAGAGACCCAGTACTTC. Supplemented by reference TRBV19 and TRBJ2-5, the full variable domain reads DGGITQSPKYLFRKEGQNVTLSCEQNLNHDAMYWYRQDPGQGLRLIYYSQIVNDFQKGDIAEGYSVSREKKESFPLTVTSAQKNPTAFYLCASSIKRGLQETQYFGPGTRLLVL.

The CDR3 coding sequence is TGTGCCAGCAGCTTGAATGCGGGGAAAGCTGGAAACACCATATATTTT. Protein product: CASSLNAGKAGNTIYF. This chain connects TRBV5-4 to TRBJ1-3; no firm D call. Trimming took off 1 base at V and 2 bases at J, with 13 bases between the two ends. This CDR3 comprises 16 residues. Germline V CDR1 and CDR2: SGHNT, YYREEE (reference sequence). Full variable domain (remainder filled in from reference TRBV5-4 and TRBJ1-3): ETGVTQSPTHLIKTRGQQVTLRCSSQSGHNTVSWYQQALGQGPQFIFQYYREEENGRGNFPPRFSGLQFPNYSSELNVNALELDDSALYLCASSLNAGKAGNTIYFGEGSWLTVV.

This clone appeared a few times. J is TRBJ1-5 and V is TRBV27; 7 nucleotides agree with TRBD1. Germline V CDR1 and CDR2: MNHEY, SMNVEV (reference sequence). The V gene end was trimmed by 6 bases and the J gene end by 4 bases; junction bases not matched to a gene: 9. This CDR3 spans 15 amino acids. The DNA of the CDR3 is TGTGCCAGCAGGCCCACAGGGGTTTTGAATCAGCCCCAGCATTTT. It is translated as CASRPTGVLNQPQHF.